This TCR beta chain derives from a study of breast tumors, draining lymph nodes, adjacent tissues. In the case of this clonotype: This sequence may be a read error, since a much larger clone differs from it by one base.

Axillary draining lymph nodes of breast cancer patients supplied the node samples. The CDR3 is 14 amino acids. CDR1 and CDR2 (germline): LGHNA, YSLEER. In TCRdb, the multiplex PCR reads were re-called with MiXCR into one record per CDR3 protein. The data show about 270,000 distinct CDR3 sequences, around 30% seen once. This receptor was taken from a female donor with breast cancer. Some clones in this sample may be carry-over from other donors' samples. This chain connects TRBV4-3 to TRBJ1-2; D unclear. The sequenced sample was axillary lymph node tissue. The CDR3 spells CAGSQDLNPEGYTF. The CDR3 DNA reads TGCGCCGGCAGCCAAGATCTCAACCCAGAAGGCTACACCTTC.